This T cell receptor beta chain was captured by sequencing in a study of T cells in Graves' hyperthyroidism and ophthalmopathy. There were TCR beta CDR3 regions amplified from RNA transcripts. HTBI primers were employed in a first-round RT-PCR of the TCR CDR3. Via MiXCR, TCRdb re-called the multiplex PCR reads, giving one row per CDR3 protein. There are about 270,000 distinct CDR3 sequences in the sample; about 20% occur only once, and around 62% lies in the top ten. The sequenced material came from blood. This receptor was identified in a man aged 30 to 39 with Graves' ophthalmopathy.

For the CDR3, the DNA is TGTGCCAGCAGTTTACCCGGGACATATGATACGCAGTATTTT. Amino acids: CASSLPGTYDTQYF. The chain uses TRBV28 and TRBJ2-3; tentatively, D is TRBD1 (6 bases). The CDR3 is made up of 14 amino acids. Germline V gene sequence: CDR1 MDHEN, CDR2 SYDVKM. The V end lost 2 bases, the J end lost 6 bases, and 12 bases lay between the germline ends.